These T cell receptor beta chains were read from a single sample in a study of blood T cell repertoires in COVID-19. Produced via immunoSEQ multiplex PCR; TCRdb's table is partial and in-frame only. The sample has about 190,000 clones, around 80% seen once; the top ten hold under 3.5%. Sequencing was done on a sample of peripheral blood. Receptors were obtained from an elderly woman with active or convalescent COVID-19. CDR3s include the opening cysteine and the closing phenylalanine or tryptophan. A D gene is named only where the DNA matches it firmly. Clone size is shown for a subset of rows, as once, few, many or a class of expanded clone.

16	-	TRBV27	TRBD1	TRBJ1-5	CASSRRQGGRNQPQHF	TGTGCCAGCAGTCGCCGACAGGGGGGACGCAATCAGCCCCAGCATTTT
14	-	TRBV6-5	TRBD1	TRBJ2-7	CASQGTGISYEQYF	TGTGCCAGTCAAGGGACAGGCATCTCCTACGAGCAGTACTTC
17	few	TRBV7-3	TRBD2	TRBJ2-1	CASSLSTSGFSYNEQFF	TGTGCCAGCAGCTTAAGTACTAGCGGGTTTTCATACAATGAGCAGTTCTTC
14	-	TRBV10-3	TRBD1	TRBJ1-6	CAISVTQGESPLHF	TGTGCCATCAGTGTTACACAGGGGGAATCACCCCTCCACTTT
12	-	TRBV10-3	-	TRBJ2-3	CAISRLADTQYF	TGTGCCATCAGTAGACTAGCAGATACGCAGTATTTT
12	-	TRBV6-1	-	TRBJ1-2	CASSEGRVGYTF	TGTGCCAGCAGTGAAGGGCGGGTTGGCTACACCTTC
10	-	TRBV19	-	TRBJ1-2	CASSMLGYTF	TGTGCCAGTAGTATGTTAGGCTACACCTTC
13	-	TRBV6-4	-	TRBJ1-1	CASSTGMNTEAFF	TGTGCCAGCAGTACAGGGATGAACACTGAAGCTTTCTTT
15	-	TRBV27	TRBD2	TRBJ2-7	CASSRLAGGLHEQYF	TGTGCCAGCAGTCGGCTAGCGGGGGGGCTCCACGAGCAGTACTTC
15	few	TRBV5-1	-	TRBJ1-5	CASSLGHDSNQPQHF	TGCGCCAGCAGCTTGGGACATGATAGCAATCAGCCCCAGCATTTT
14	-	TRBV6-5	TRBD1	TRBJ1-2	CASNTGGLGYGYTF	TGTGCCAGCAATACAGGGGGCCTCGGCTATGGCTACACCTTC
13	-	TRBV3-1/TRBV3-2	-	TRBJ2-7	CASSQLIGREPHF	TGTGCCAGCAGCCAACTTATAGGACGGGAGCCCCACTTC
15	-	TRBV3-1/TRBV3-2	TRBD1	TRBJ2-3	CASSHLQGVGGTQYF	TGTGCCAGCAGCCATTTACAGGGGGTGGGCGGGACGCAGTATTTT
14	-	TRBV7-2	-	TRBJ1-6	CASSFQRYNSPLHF	TGTGCCAGCAGCTTTCAGAGGTATAATTCACCCCTCCACTTT
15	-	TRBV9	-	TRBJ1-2	CASSVDPPPCYGYTF	TGTGCCAGCAGCGTAGATCCCCCCCCATGCTATGGCTACACCTTC
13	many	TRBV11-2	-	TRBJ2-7	CASSRTEAVEQYF	TGTGCCAGCAGCCGGACGGAGGCGGTCGAGCAGTACTTC
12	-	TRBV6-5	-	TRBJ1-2	CASKGVNYGYTF	TGTGCCAGCAAAGGGGTTAACTATGGCTACACCTTC
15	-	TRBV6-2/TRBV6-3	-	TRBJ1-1	CASSFLPGVGTEAFF	TGTGCCAGCAGTTTCCTCCCCGGGGTCGGCACTGAAGCTTTCTTT
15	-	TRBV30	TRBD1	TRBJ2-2	CAWTEQGASTGELFF	TGTGCCTGGACGGAACAGGGGGCCAGTACCGGGGAGCTGTTTTTT
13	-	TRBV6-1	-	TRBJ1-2	CASSEWFDGGYTF	TGTGCCAGCAGTGAATGGTTCGACGGGGGCTACACCTTC
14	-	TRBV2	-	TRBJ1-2	CASSPMVSTYGYTF	TGTGCCAGCAGTCCCATGGTATCTACGTATGGCTACACCTTC
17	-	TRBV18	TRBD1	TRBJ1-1	CASSPLRQGLMNTEAFF	TGTGCCAGCTCACCACTGAGACAGGGGCTCATGAACACTGAAGCTTTCTTT
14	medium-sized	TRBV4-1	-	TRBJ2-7	CASSQDNPSNEQYF	TGCGCCAGCAGCCAAGATAATCCTAGCAACGAGCAGTACTTC
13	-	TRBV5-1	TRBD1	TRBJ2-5	CASGWDSQETQYF	TGCGCCAGCGGATGGGACAGCCAAGAGACCCAGTACTTC
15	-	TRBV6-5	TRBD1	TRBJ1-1	CASRDRGTANTEAFF	TGTGCCAGCAGGGACAGAGGGACAGCGAACACTGAAGCTTTCTTT
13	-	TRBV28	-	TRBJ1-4	CASRPTADPRMFF	TGTGCCAGCAGACCCACAGCGGATCCGAGGATGTTTTTT
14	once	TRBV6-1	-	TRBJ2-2	CASSEDRAAGELFF	TGTGCCAGCAGTGAAGATCGCGCGGCAGGGGAGCTGTTTTTT
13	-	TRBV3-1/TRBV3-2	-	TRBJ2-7	CASSTGFSYEQYF	TGTGCCAGCAGCACAGGGTTCTCCTACGAGCAGTACTTC
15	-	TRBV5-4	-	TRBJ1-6	CASSKRTDHNSPLHF	TGTGCCAGCAGTAAAAGGACAGACCATAATTCACCCCTCCACTTT
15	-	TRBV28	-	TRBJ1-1	CASSSPGQPNTEAFF	TGTGCCAGCAGTTCTCCCGGACAGCCGAACACTGAAGCTTTCTTT
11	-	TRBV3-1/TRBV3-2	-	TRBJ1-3	CASSLRGPPYF	TGTGCCAGCAGCCTCAGGGGTCCCCCGTATTTT
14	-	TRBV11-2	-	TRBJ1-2	CASSYRATNYGYTF	TGTGCCAGCAGCTACAGGGCAACTAACTATGGCTACACCTTC
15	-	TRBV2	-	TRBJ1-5	CASSGTGGGNQPQHF	TGTGCCAGCAGCGGAACGGGGGGGGGCAATCAGCCCCAGCATTTT
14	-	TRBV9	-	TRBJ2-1	CASSGQDSYNEQFF	TGTGCCAGCAGCGGACAGGACTCCTACAATGAGCAGTTCTTC
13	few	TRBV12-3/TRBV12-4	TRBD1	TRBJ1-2	CASTLTGNYGYTF	TGTGCCAGCACCCTGACAGGGAACTATGGCTACACCTTC
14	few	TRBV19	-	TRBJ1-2	CASSIPTGGYGYTF	TGTGCCAGTAGTATTCCCACCGGGGGGTATGGCTACACCTTC
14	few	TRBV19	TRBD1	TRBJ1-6	CASNDRGGNSPLHF	TGTGCCAGTAACGACAGGGGTGGAAATTCACCCCTCCACTTT
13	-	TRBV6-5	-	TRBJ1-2	CASSYRGPDGYTF	TGTGCCAGCAGTTACCGAGGTCCTGATGGCTACACCTTC
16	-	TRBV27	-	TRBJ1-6	CASSPGGGQYNSPLHF	TGTGCCAGCAGTCCCGGCGGGGGTCAGTATAATTCACCCCTCCACTTT
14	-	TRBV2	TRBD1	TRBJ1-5	CASSVGQPNQPQHF	TGTGCCAGCAGTGTGGGACAGCCCAATCAGCCCCAGCATTTT
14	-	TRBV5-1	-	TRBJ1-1	CASSLSQKNTEAFF	TGCGCCAGCAGCTTGTCTCAGAAGAACACTGAAGCTTTCTTT
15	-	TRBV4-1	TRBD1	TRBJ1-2	CASSQGDSPYYGYTF	TGCGCCAGCAGCCAAGGGGACAGCCCCTACTATGGCTACACCTTC
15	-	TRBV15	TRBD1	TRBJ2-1	CATSRGGTVYNEQFF	TGTGCCACCAGCAGAGGGGGGACAGTGTACAATGAGCAGTTCTTC
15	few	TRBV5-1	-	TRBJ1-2	CASSLGTPGDYGYTF	TGCGCCAGCAGCTTGGGAACCCCAGGGGACTATGGCTACACCTTC
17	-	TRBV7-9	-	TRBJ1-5	CASSSNGGAGGNQPQHF	TGTGCCAGCAGCTCGAACGGAGGAGCTGGGGGGAATCAGCCCCAGCATTTT